One sample yielded the 8 T cell receptor beta chains listed below, sequenced in a study of neurological immune-mediated disorders. TCRdb analysed the 5' RACE reads with MiXCR anew, one entry per CDR3 protein. The sample lists 110,000 or so distinct CDR3 sequences, roughly 3.1% seen once, with over 1% in the top ten. Sequencing was done on a sample of PBMCs. The receptors were gathered from a woman between 25 and 40 years old with multiple sclerosis.

This clonotype showed up many times. The CDR3 here is CASSSPAQGARDIQYF. CDR3 nucleotides: TGTGCCAGCAGCTCCCCAGCCCAGGGGGCGCGGGACATTCAGTACTTC. The chain has TRBV7-2 and TRBJ2-4, with 8 bases fitting TRBD1. The V gene end was trimmed by 4 bases and the J gene end by 8 bases; junction bases not matched to a gene: 13. The CDR3 runs to 16 residues. Germline lookup yields CDR1 SGHTA and CDR2 FQGNSA.

At least ten counts were recorded for this clonotype. The V and J genes are TRBV7-2 and TRBJ1-2; a possible D gene is TRBD1 (5 bases). Trimming removed 5 bases at V and 3 bases at J, with 16 bases between. The CDR3 has 15 residues. Per germline, CDR1 SGHTA and CDR2 FQGNSA. The CDR3 sequence is CASSPVGGDDYGYTF. For the CDR3, the DNA is TGTGCCAGCAGCCCCGTGGGGGGGGATGACTATGGCTACACCTTC.

This clonotype was picked up a small number of times. With a much larger clone just one base away, this may be a read error. Likely a read error: the CDR3 ends without its conserved phenylalanine or tryptophan. The chain recombines TRBV12-3 or TRBV12-4 with TRBJ1-5; D not certain. V was clipped by 5 bases and J by 6 bases, with 8 bases between them. This CDR3 spans 12 amino acids. CDR3 loop: CASSLGSQPQHC. CDR3 coding DNA: TGTGCCAGCAGTCTCGGGAGTCAGCCCCAGCATTGT.

This clonotype has only a few counts. This chain uses TRBV7-9 with TRBJ2-7; weak D call: TRBD2 (7 bases). Germline assignment: CDR1 SEHNR and CDR2 FQNEAQ (reference sequence). With 0 bases removed from V and 2 bases from J, the gap between germline ends came to 14 bases. This CDR3 is built from 16 residues. The chain's CDR3 is CASSLAGASGTYEQYF. The DNA of the CDR3 is TGTGCCAGCAGCTTAGCGGGGGCTAGCGGCACCTACGAGCAGTACTTC. The whole variable domain, filled in from reference TRBV7-9 and TRBJ2-7, reads DTGVSQNPRHKITKRGQNVTFRCDPISEHNRLYWYRQTLGQGPEFLTYFQNEAQLEKSRLLSDRFSAERPKGSFSTLEIQRTEQGDSAMYLCASSLAGASGTYEQYFGPGTRLTVT.

In this sample, this clonotype turned up many times. The rearrangement uses TRBV7-2 and TRBJ2-1; 10 nucleotides line up with TRBD1. The CDR3 is 17 residues long. The V gene's germline CDR1 is SGHTA and CDR2 FQGNSA. The J segment lost 5 bases and the V segment lost 7 bases, leaving 14 bases of the junction unmatched. The DNA for the CDR3 is TGTGCCAGCACCCCCCCATCTGGGACAGGGGATAACAATGAGCAGTTCTTC. This codes for CASTPPSGTGDNNEQFF. Supplemented by reference TRBV7-2 and TRBJ2-1, the full variable domain reads GAGVSQSPSNKVTEKGKDVELRCDPISGHTALYWYRQSLGQGLEFLIYFQGNSAPDKSGLPSDRFSAERTGGSVSTLTIQRTQQEDSAVYLCASTPPSGTGDNNEQFFGPGTRLTVL.

This clonotype was detected ten times or more. V usage is TRBV10-3 and J usage is TRBJ2-5; TRBD1 agrees at 9 bases. V lost 6 bases, J lost 2 bases, and 10 bases stayed unmatched. CDR1 and CDR2 from the germline V gene are ENHRY and SYGVKD. This CDR3 has 16 amino acids. The CDR3 is CAIRSGTGRGQETQYF. In DNA form, the CDR3 reads TGTGCCATCAGATCCGGGACAGGGAGGGGGCAAGAGACCCAGTACTTC.

In its sample, this clonotype was seen many times. The rearrangement joins TRBV7-2 to TRBJ2-5, with unresolved D. Germline CDR1 and CDR2: SGHTA and FQGNSA. The CDR3 runs 11 residues. The V end was cut by 5 bases, the J end by 4 bases, with 5 bases between. The chain's CDR3 is CASSPRETQYF. Written as DNA, the CDR3 is TGTGCCAGCAGCCCCCGAGAGACCCAGTACTTC.

This clonotype showed up many times. The chain couples TRBV20-1 to TRBJ1-2, with D perhaps TRBD1 (6 bases). Trimming pared 0 bases from V and 3 bases from J, leaving 11 bases between. Germline V gene data show CDR1 as DFQATT and CDR2 as SNEGSKA (reference sequence). CDR3 size: 14 residues. For the CDR3, the DNA is TGCAGTGCTAGAGATACAGGGTGGGACTATGGCTACACCTTC. It codes for CSARDTGWDYGYTF.